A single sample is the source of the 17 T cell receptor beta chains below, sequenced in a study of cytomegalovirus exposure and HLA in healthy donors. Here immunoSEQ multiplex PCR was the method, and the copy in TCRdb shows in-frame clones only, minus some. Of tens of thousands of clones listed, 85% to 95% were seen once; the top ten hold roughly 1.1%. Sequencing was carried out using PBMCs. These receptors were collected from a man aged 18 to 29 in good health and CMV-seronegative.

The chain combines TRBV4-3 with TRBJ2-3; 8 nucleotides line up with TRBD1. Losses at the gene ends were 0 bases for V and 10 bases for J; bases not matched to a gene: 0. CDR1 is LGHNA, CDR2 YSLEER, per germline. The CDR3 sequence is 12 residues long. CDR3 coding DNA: TGCGCCAGCAGCCAAGAGGACAGGGCGCAGTATTTT. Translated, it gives CASSQEDRAQYF.

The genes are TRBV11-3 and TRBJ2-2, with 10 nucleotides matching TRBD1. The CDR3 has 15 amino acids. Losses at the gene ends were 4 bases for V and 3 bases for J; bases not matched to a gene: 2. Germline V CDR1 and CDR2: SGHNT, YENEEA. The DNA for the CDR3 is TGTGCCAGCAGCTCGGGACAGGGGTACACCGGGGAGCTGTTTTTT. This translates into CASSSGQGYTGELFF.

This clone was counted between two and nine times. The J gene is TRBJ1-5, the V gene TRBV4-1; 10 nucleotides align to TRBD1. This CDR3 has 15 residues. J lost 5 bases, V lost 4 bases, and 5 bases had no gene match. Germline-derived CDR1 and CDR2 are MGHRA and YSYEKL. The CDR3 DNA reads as TGCGCCAGCAGCCGTGGGACAGGGGAGGATCAGCCCCAGCATTTT. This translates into CASSRGTGEDQPQHF.

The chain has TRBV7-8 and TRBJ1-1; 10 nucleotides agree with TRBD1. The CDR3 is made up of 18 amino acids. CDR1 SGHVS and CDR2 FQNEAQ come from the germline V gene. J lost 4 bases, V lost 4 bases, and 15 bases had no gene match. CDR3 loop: CASSSPKTGQGGLTEAFF. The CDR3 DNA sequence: TGTGCCAGCAGCTCCCCGAAAACTGGACAGGGGGGCCTCACTGAAGCTTTCTTT.

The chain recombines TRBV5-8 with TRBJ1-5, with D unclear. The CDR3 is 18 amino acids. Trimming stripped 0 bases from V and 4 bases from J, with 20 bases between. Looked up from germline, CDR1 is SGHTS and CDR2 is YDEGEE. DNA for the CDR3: TGTGCCAGCAGCTTGGAGGTTAGTTGGGGAGGCGTGAATCAGCCCCAGCATTTT. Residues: CASSLEVSWGGVNQPQHF.

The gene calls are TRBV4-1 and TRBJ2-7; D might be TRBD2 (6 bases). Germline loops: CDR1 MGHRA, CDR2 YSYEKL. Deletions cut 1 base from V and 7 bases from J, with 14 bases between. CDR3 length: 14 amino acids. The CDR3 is CASSQVGGPGEQYF. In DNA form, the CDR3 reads TGCGCCAGCAGCCAAGTTGGAGGGCCCGGTGAGCAGTACTTC.

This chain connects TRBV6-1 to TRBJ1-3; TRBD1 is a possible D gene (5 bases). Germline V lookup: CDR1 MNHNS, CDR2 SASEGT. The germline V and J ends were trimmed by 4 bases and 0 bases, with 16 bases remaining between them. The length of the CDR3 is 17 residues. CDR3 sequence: CASSALGGRGSGNTIYF. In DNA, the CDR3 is TGTGCCAGCAGTGCCTTGGGAGGAAGGGGCTCTGGAAACACCATATATTTT.

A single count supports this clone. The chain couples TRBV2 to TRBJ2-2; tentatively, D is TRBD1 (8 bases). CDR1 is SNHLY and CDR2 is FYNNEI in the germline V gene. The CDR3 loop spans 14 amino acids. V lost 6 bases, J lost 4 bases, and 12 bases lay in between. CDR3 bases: TGTGCCAGCAGACAGGGGGAGGGCACCGGGGAGCTGTTTTTT. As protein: CASRQGEGTGELFF.

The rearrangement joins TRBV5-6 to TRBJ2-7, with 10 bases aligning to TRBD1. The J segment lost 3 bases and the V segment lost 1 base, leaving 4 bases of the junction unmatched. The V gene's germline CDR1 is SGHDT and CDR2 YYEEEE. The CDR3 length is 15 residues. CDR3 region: CASSLSGQGFYEQYF. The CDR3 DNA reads TGTGCCAGCAGCTTGTCGGGACAGGGGTTCTACGAGCAGTACTTC.

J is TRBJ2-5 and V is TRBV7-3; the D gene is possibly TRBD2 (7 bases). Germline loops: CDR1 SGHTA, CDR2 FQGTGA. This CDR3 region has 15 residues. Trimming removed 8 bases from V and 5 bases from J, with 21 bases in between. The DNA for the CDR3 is TGTGCCAGCGCTCGGGGGGCGGGAGACCTCGAGACCCAGTACTTC. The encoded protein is CASARGAGDLETQYF.

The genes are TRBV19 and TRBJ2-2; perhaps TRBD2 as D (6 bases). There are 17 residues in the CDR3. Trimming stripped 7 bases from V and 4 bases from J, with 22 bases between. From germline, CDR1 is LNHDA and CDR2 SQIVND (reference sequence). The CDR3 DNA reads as TGTGCCAGTATCCCGCGAGGAGGGTTTGCCCGCACCGGGGAGCTGTTTTTT. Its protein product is CASIPRGGFARTGELFF. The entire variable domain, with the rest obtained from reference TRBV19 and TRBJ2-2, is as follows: DGGITQSPKYLFRKEGQNVTLSCEQNLNHDAMYWYRQDPGQGLRLIYYSQIVNDFQKGDIAEGYSVSREKKESFPLTVTSAQKNPTAFYLCASIPRGGFARTGELFFGEGSRLTVL.

The CDR3 loop is CASSLELAGAGEQFF. CDR3 nucleotides: TGCGCCAGCAGCTTGGAACTAGCGGGGGCTGGGGAGCAGTTCTTC. The genes are TRBV5-1 and TRBJ2-1; TRBD2 agrees at 11 bases. The CDR3 spans 15 residues. The J segment lost 10 bases and the V segment lost 0 bases, leaving 6 bases of the junction unmatched. In germline, CDR1 is SGHRS, CDR2 YFSETQ.

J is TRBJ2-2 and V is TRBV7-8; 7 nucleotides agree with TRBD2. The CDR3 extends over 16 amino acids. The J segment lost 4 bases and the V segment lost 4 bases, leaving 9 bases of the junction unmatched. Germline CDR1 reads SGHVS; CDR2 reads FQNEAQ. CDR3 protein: CASSSTGGPRTGELFF. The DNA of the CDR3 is TGTGCCAGCAGCTCAACGGGAGGCCCGCGCACCGGGGAGCTGTTTTTT.

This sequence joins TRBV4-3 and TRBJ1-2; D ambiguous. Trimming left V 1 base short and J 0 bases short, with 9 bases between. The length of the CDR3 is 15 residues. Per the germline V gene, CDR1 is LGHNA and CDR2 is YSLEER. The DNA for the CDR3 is TGCGCCAGCAGCCAAGGGTGGCAGGCTAACTATGGCTACACCTTC. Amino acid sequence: CASSQGWQANYGYTF.

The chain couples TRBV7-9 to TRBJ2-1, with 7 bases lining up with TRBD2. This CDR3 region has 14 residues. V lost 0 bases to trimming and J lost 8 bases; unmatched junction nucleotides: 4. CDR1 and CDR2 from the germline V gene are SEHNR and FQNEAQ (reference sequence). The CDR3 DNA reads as TGTGCCAGCAGCTTAGCGGGAGGGAGGTATGAGCAGTTCTTC. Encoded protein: CASSLAGGRYEQFF.

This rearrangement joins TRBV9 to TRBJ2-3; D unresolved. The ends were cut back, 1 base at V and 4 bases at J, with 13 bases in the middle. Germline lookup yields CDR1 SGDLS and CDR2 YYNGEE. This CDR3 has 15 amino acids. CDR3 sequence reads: CASSVTPVEADTQYF. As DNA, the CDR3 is TGTGCCAGCAGCGTAACCCCAGTCGAGGCAGATACGCAGTATTTT.

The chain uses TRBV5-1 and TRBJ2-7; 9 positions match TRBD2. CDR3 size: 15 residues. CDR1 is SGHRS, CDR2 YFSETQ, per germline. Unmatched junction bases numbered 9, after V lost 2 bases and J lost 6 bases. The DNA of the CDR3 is TGCGCCAGCAGCTTAGACCTTAGCGGGAGAGGCGAGCAGTACTTC. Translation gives CASSLDLSGRGEQYF.